The 24 T cell receptor beta chains below come from one sample, sequenced in a study of T cells after yellow fever vaccination. Via MiXCR, TCRdb re-called the 5' RACE reads, giving one row per CDR3 protein. In the table there are some 250,000 distinct CDR3 sequences, approximately 3.5% of which are singletons. The starting material was PBMCs, obtained 15 days after the yellow fever booster vaccination. All receptors derive from a young man who received the YFV17D yellow fever vaccine.

This clonotype was picked up many times. The rearrangement links TRBV6-5 to TRBJ2-7; no clear D. V was trimmed by 7 bases and J by 1 base, leaving 5 bases between them. Germline values: CDR1 MNHEY, CDR2 SVGAGI. The CDR3 runs to 11 residues. The CDR3 DNA is TGTGCCAGCAAACAGTCCTACGAGCAGTACTTC. Encoded protein: CASKQSYEQYF.

Concerning this clonotype itself: This may stem from a read error, because a much larger clone lies one nucleotide away. Likely a read error: the CDR3 ends without its conserved phenylalanine or tryptophan. It is unclear where the CDR3 begins or ends on the DNA, so no DNA is shown, and the CDR3 is as TCRdb lists it. The chain employs TRBV21-1 and TRBJ1-5. TRBV21-1 is designated a pseudogene. The CDR3 length is 13 residues, termini included. The CDR3 spells CASSKDSNQPQHS.

This clonotype was recorded at least ten times. J is TRBJ2-2 and V is TRBV12-3 or TRBV12-4; D unresolved. This CDR3 region has 15 residues. V lost 7 bases to trimming and J lost 6 bases, with 18 bases between them. CDR3 amino acids: CASKPGHGPPGELFF. DNA of the CDR3: TGTGCCAGCAAGCCGGGCCATGGACCACCCGGGGAGCTGTTTTTT.

There are many counts of this clonotype. V gene TRBV11-2 combines with J gene TRBJ2-3, with 11 bases identical to TRBD2. The CDR3 spans 16 residues. Looked up from germline, CDR1 is SGHAT and CDR2 is FQNNGV. Trimming cost V 5 bases and J 1 base; bases outside gene matches: 5. CDR3 loop: CASSGRSGGGTDTQYF. DNA of the CDR3: TGTGCCAGCAGCGGACGTAGCGGGGGGGGCACAGATACGCAGTATTTT.

This clonotype was recorded many times. The genes are TRBV7-3 and TRBJ2-6, with a possible D match to TRBD1 (6 bases). V dropped 4 bases and J dropped 2 bases, with 15 bases sitting between them. The CDR3 is 17 amino acids. Germline V CDR1 and CDR2: SGHTA, FQGTGA. The CDR3 region has the DNA TGTGCCAGCAGCTCGGTCGGGGCAGGGGCTGGGGCCAACGTCCTGACTTTC. It specifies CASSSVGAGAGANVLTF.

This chain uses TRBV5-1 with TRBJ1-2; weak D call: TRBD1 (5 bases). V shed 4 bases and J shed 6 bases, with 10 bases lying between them. Germline CDR1 SGHRS, CDR2 YFSETQ. The CDR3 covers 12 residues. Here the CDR3 reads CASSTGLDGYTF. In DNA, the CDR3 is TGCGCCAGCAGCACGGGACTCGATGGCTACACCTTC.

This clonotype has a count of ten or more. The V call is TRBV7-6, the J call TRBJ2-1; D call uncertain. Trimming took 2 bases from V and 8 from J, leaving 10 bases between them. The CDR3 totals 13 residues. Germline CDR1 reads SGHVS; CDR2 reads FNYEAQ. DNA for the CDR3: TGTGCCAGCAGCTTAAAGGGCCACGATGAGCAGTTCTTC. It is translated as CASSLKGHDEQFF.

This clonotype has a handful of counts. The chain couples TRBV3-1 to TRBJ2-7; D may be TRBD1 (6 bases). The CDR3 is made up of 14 amino acids. Germline loops: CDR1 LGHDT, CDR2 YNNKEL (reference sequence). V was trimmed by 4 bases and J by 6 bases, leaving 16 bases between them. The CDR3 nucleotides are TGTGCCAGCAGCCTTAAACAGGGAAGCGGCGAGCAGTACGTC. Translation: CASSLKQGSGEQYV.

This clonotype was found many times. The CDR3 region has the DNA TGCAGTGCGGTTAGCAGGGCAGGCAATCAGCCCCAGCATTTT. This codes for CSAVSRAGNQPQHF. V is TRBV20-1 and J is TRBJ1-5, with D perhaps TRBD1 (5 bases). From germline, CDR1 is DFQATT and CDR2 SNEGSKA (reference sequence). CDR3 length: 14 residues. Trimming stripped 6 bases from V and 2 bases from J, with 14 bases between.

This clonotype was seen many times. The chain employs TRBV20-1 and TRBJ2-3; 10 bases align to TRBD2. J lost 6 bases, V lost 6 bases, and 12 bases had no gene match. Germline loops: CDR1 DFQATT, CDR2 SNEGSKA (reference sequence). The CDR3 covers 15 residues. The chain's CDR3 is CSATLAGDPRDTQYF. The CDR3 nucleotides are TGCAGTGCAACCCTAGCGGGGGACCCACGGGATACGCAGTATTTT.

This clonotype was detected ten times or more. This sequence joins TRBV14 and TRBJ2-1, with 8 nucleotides matching TRBD2. Germline V gene lookup returns CDR1 SGHDN and CDR2 FVKESK. This CDR3 region has 19 residues. Trimming removed 2 bases from V and 6 bases from J; junction bases left unmatched: 18. CDR3 coding DNA: TGTGCCAGCAGCCAATGGATCAACACCGGGACTAGTCGGGGCAATGAGCAGTTCTTC. Protein sequence: CASSQWINTGTSRGNEQFF.

This clonotype was seen at least ten times. The rearrangement uses TRBV5-6 and TRBJ1-2; the match to TRBD1 covers 8 bases. Looked up from germline, CDR1 is SGHDT and CDR2 is YYEEEE. This CDR3 contains 14 residues. Trimming at V came to 4 bases and at J to 8 bases, leaving 10 bases not matched to a gene. CDR3 in DNA: TGTGCCAGCAGCCTGGGGACAGGAGCTCGAGGCTACACCTTC. Translation: CASSLGTGARGYTF.

This clonotype was picked up many times. The V gene is TRBV7-9, the J gene TRBJ1-2; D is possibly TRBD1 (6 bases). The CDR3 length is 15 residues. Germline-derived CDR1 and CDR2 are SEHNR and FQNEAQ (reference sequence). V lost 1 base, J lost 3 bases, and 12 bases lay in between. The CDR3 reads CASSLGRGIDYGYTF. As DNA, the CDR3 is TGTGCCAGCAGCTTAGGTAGGGGGATCGACTATGGCTACACCTTC.

This rearrangement joins TRBV18 to TRBJ1-5, with TRBD1 identical over 8 bases. J lost 9 bases, V lost 0 bases, and 10 bases had no gene match. There are 16 residues in the CDR3. Per germline, CDR1 KGHSH and CDR2 LQKENI. The CDR3 DNA reads TGTGCCAGCTCACCACCTGAGGCAGGGGGCTATGGGCCCCAGCATTTT. Translated: CASSPPEAGGYGPQHF.

Many counts were recorded for this clonotype. This chain connects TRBV6-2 or TRBV6-3 to TRBJ1-2; possible D gene TRBD1, 6 bases. Germline values: CDR1 MNHEY, CDR2 SVGEGT. The CDR3 totals 16 residues. Trimming cost V 6 bases and J 4 bases, with 21 bases left between them. The CDR3 loop reads CASSQDGTTGFYGYTF. The CDR3, as DNA: TGTGCCAGCAGCCAAGACGGGACAACGGGCTTCTATGGCTACACCTTC.

This clonotype came up many times. The chain combines TRBV7-2 with TRBJ1-1; D is ambiguous. The CDR3 has 15 residues. V was trimmed by 1 base and J by 0 bases, leaving 9 bases between them. Germline-derived CDR1 and CDR2 are SGHTA and FQGNSA. CDR3 DNA: TGTGCCAGCAGCTTAGGGCCGACGGTGAACACTGAAGCTTTCTTT. Its protein product is CASSLGPTVNTEAFF.

This clonotype has at least ten counts. The chain employs TRBV9 and TRBJ1-5; no definite D call. CDR1 is SGDLS, CDR2 YYNGEE, per germline. V lost 0 bases and J 6 bases, leaving 10 bases between the germline ends. The CDR3 is 14 amino acids. The CDR3 nucleotides are TGTGCCAGCAGCGTAGATCCCCTTGGTCAGCCCCAGCATTTT. It codes for CASSVDPLGQPQHF.

This clonotype was observed at least ten times. The V and J genes are TRBV4-1 and TRBJ2-5, with 10 nucleotides matching TRBD2. Germline V gene lookup returns CDR1 MGHRA and CDR2 YSYEKL. The junction had 6 bases not matched to a gene; V was cut back by 3 bases and J by 2 bases. The CDR3 totals 16 residues. This CDR3 reads CASSHRERGGQETQYF. The CDR3 DNA reads as TGCGCCAGCAGCCATAGAGAGCGGGGGGGACAAGAGACCCAGTACTTC.

This clonotype was observed a handful of times. The V gene is TRBV27, the J gene TRBJ2-7; 9 bases map to TRBD2. This CDR3 has 18 amino acids. Trimming took 1 base from V and 0 from J; bases not matched to a gene: 10. Per germline, CDR1 MNHEY and CDR2 SMNVEV (reference sequence). The CDR3 loop reads CASSLLASGGSSSYEQYF. Written as DNA, the CDR3 is TGTGCCAGCAGTTTATTGGCCAGCGGGGGGTCTAGCTCCTACGAGCAGTACTTC.

This clonotype showed up many times. The CDR3 DNA sequence: TGTGCCAGCAGCGACTGGACTAGCGGGGGGGCAAAAGATGAGCAGTTCTTC. Its protein product is CASSDWTSGGAKDEQFF. The chain uses TRBV11-2 and TRBJ2-1; 15 bases are shared with TRBD2. The trim removed 5 bases at V and 8 bases at J, leaving 10 bases unmatched. There are 17 residues in the CDR3. The germline CDR1 and CDR2 sequences are SGHAT and FQNNGV. The whole variable domain, filled in from reference TRBV11-2 and TRBJ2-1, reads EAGVAQSPRYKIIEKRQSVAFWCNPISGHATLYWYQQILGQGPKLLIQFQNNGVVDDSQLPKDRFSAERLKGVDSTLKIQPAKLEDSAVYLCASSDWTSGGAKDEQFFGPGTRLTVL.

This clonotype was picked up many times. V usage is TRBV28 and J usage is TRBJ1-5, with D maybe TRBD1 (6 bases). V dropped 9 bases and J dropped 0 bases, with 12 bases sitting between them. The V gene's germline CDR1 is MDHEN and CDR2 SYDVKM. The CDR3 runs 14 residues. This CDR3 is CASRTVYSNQPQHF. DNA of the CDR3: TGTGCCAGTAGGACAGTTTATAGCAATCAGCCCCAGCATTTT.

This clonotype was seen repeatedly, ten times or more. V and J are TRBV5-1 and TRBJ2-5; the D is unclear. CDR3 length equals 12 residues. The germline gives CDR1 SGHRS, CDR2 YFSETQ. Trimming cost V 0 bases and J 5 bases, with 5 bases left between them. The chain's CDR3 is CASSLAEETQYF. For the CDR3, the DNA is TGCGCCAGCAGCTTGGCTGAGGAGACCCAGTACTTC.

This clonotype was seen many times. The chain is built from TRBV7-6 and TRBJ2-7; D possibly matches TRBD1 or TRBD2 (5 bases each). Germline V gene sequence: CDR1 SGHVS, CDR2 FNYEAQ. The ends were cut back, 2 bases at V and 0 bases at J, with 8 bases in the middle. The CDR3 is 14 amino acids. The CDR3 DNA is TGTGCCAGCAGCTTACAGGGACCCTCCTACGAGCAGTACTTC. It codes for CASSLQGPSYEQYF.

This clonotype showed up many times. The J gene is TRBJ1-1, the V gene TRBV12-3 or TRBV12-4; 12 bases are shared with TRBD1. This CDR3 has 13 amino acids. The V gene end was trimmed by 6 bases and the J gene end by 8 bases; junction bases not matched to a gene: 4. The CDR3 coding sequence is TGTGCCAGCAGCCGGGACAGGGGGCTGGAAGCTTTCTTT. Translated, it gives CASSRDRGLEAFF.